A selection of T cell receptor beta chains follows, all from one sample in a study of blood T cells in healthy people across ages. MiXCR, run by TCRdb on the 5' RACE reads, gives a single entry per CDR3 protein. The table has about 1.8 million distinct CDR3 sequences, less than 50% seen once; the top ten hold over 2%. The sequenced sample consisted of blood. The receptors here all came from a woman in her thirties or forties in good health. The CDR3 runs from the conserved cysteine through the conserved F or W.

J	length	V	CDR3
TRBJ2-3	16	TRBV24-1	CATASLQETFTDTQYF
TRBJ1-4	16	TRBV20-1	CSAPRQGYAANEKLFF
TRBJ2-5	14	TRBV20-1	CSARQGIRQETQYF
TRBJ2-2	16	TRBV7-6	CASSLGQGPNTGELFF
TRBJ1-2	14	TRBV6-2/TRBV6-3	CASSYTGANYGYTF
TRBJ1-2	15	TRBV3-1	CASSQDRSGARGYTF
TRBJ2-1	16	TRBV12-1	CASIWGGGPSYNEQFF
TRBJ2-1	16	TRBV10-3	CAISEGPLQGMNEQFF
TRBJ2-5	16	TRBV6-5	CASIPLTGTVQETQYF
TRBJ2-5	15	TRBV12-3/TRBV12-4	CASSFTSHEQETQYF
-	15	TRBV20-1	CSADFGGALIYEQYF
TRBJ2-7	15	TRBV10-3	CAISDGGTVRNEQYF
TRBJ2-7	13	TRBV4-1	CASSQVGAGGQYF
TRBJ2-5	15	TRBV7-6	CASSPGTGNQETQYF
TRBJ1-4	15	TRBV20-1	CSAKAQSRGNEKLFF
TRBJ1-5	17	TRBV18	CASSPTGRDMRNQPQHF
TRBJ2-7	14	TRBV7-2	CASSLVQNLYEQYF
TRBJ1-2	15	TRBV5-6	CASSFQTGGRDGYTF
TRBJ2-3	14	TRBV7-2	CASRGGQFTDTQYF
TRBJ2-1	15	TRBV11-2	CASSALGLTYNEQFF
TRBJ2-7	18	TRBV6-1	CASSQSGSGGTNPYEQYF
TRBJ2-1	12	TRBV6-2/TRBV6-3	CASSRLYNEQFF
TRBJ2-3	17	TRBV6-6	CASRSGLKRGLADTQYF
TRBJ2-1	16	TRBV28	CASSSPAGRGGNEQFF
TRBJ2-1	15	TRBV28	CASSLLAGVFNEQFF
TRBJ2-5	16	TRBV3-1	CASSQSGLAGEETQYF
-	12	TRBV29-1	CSVGGFPTEQYF
TRBJ1-2	15	TRBV7-2	CASSLLASPGYGYTF
TRBJ2-1	14	TRBV11-2	CASSQSSGFGEQFF
TRBJ2-3	17	TRBV27	CASSLFGGDGLTDTQYF
TRBJ2-1	15	TRBV2	CASSENGGGGIEQFF
TRBJ2-7	15	TRBV7-9	CASSLGTAEYYEQYF
TRBJ2-7	13	TRBV12-5	CASGPGGSYEQYF
TRBJ2-1	15	TRBV27	CASSLSGGGASEQFF
TRBJ2-1	13	TRBV11-2	CASSPVGGNEQFF
TRBJ2-5	15	TRBV11-2	CASTSARAYQETQYF